Sequencing of this T cell receptor beta chain was carried out in a study of cytomegalovirus exposure and HLA in healthy donors. General observations from the study: Several V segments, TRBV6-2 and TRBV6-3 among them, could not be told apart and were dropped. Beyond CMV serostatus, there was no information to go on about immune exposure. Fewer N-insertions than the roughly 650-donor mean were reportedly shown by an Asian-associated ancestry cluster in a later analysis. There were several of the most significant clusters that appeared linked to common viral pathogens in a later analysis.

The PCR was carried out with 60 Vbeta primers and 13 Jbeta primers. Sequenced by immunoSEQ multiplex PCR; TCRdb stores in-frame clones only, minus some. The sample consists of some 200,000 clones, 70% to 80% of them appearing once. CDR3 length: 15 residues. The germline V gene encodes CDR1 SGHRS and CDR2 YFSETQ. The J segment lost 3 bases and the V segment lost 0 bases, leaving 4 bases of the junction unmatched. Remarks on this clone: What it recognizes is unknown.

Sequenced input: PBMCs. This TCR derives from a girl aged 2-10 years in good health and CMV-seronegative. This chain links TRBV5-1 with TRBJ1-1, with 8 bases that match TRBD1. CDR3 coding DNA: TGCGCCAGCAGCTTGGAGACAGGGGTCGACACTGAAGCTTTCTTT. As protein: CASSLETGVDTEAFF.